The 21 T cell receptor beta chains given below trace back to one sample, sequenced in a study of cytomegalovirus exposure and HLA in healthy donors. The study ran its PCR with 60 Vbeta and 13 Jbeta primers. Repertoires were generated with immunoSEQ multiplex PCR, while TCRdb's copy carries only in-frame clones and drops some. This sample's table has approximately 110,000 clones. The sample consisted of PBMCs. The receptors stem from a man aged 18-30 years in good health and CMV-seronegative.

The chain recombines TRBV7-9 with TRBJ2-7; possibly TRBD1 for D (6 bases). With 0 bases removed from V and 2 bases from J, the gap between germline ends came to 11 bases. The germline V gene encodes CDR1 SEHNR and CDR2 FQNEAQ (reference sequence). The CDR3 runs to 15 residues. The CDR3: CASSLAGTSPYEQYF. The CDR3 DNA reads TGTGCCAGCAGCTTAGCGGGGACATCTCCCTACGAGCAGTACTTC.

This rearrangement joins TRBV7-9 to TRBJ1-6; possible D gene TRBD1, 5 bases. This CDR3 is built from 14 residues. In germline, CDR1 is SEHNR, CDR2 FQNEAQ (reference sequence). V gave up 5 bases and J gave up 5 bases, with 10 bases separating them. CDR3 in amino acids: CASSRQSDNSPLHF. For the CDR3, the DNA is TGTGCCAGCAGCCGACAGTCTGATAATTCACCCCTCCACTTT.

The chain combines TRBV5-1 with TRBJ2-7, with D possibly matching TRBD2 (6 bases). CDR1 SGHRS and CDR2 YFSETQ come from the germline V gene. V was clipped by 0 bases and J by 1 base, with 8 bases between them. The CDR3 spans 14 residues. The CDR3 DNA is TGCGCCAGCAGCTTGGCGGGAGTTTCCTACGAGCAGTACTTC. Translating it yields CASSLAGVSYEQYF.

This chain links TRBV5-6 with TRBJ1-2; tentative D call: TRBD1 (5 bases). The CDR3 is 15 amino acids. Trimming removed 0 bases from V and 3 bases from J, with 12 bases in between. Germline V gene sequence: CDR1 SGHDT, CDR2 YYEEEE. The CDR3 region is CASSLVQQGDYGYTF. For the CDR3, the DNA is TGTGCCAGCAGCTTGGTCCAGCAGGGCGACTATGGCTACACCTTC.

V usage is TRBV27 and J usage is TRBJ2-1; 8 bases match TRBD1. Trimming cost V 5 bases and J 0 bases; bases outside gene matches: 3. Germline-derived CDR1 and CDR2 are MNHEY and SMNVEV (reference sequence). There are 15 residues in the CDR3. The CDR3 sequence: CASSITGGSYNEQFF. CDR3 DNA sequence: TGTGCCAGCAGTATAACAGGGGGCTCCTACAATGAGCAGTTCTTC.

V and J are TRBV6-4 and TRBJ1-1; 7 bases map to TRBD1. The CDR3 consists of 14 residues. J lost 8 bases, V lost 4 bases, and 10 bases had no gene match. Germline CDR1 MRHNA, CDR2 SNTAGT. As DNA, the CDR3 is TGTGCCAGCAGTGCCATGACAGGGTCGACCGAAGCTTTCTTT. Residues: CASSAMTGSTEAFF.

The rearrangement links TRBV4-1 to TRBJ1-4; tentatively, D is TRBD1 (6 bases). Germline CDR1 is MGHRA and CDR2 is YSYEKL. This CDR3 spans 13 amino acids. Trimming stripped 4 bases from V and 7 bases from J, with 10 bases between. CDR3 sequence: CASSRTVLEKLFF. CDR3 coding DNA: TGCGCCAGCAGCCGGACAGTGCTTGAAAAACTGTTTTTT.

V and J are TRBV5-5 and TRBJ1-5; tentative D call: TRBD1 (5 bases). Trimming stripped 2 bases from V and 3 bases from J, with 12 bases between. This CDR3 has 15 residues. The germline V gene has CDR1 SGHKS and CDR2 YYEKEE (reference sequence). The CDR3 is CASSLATGPNQPQHF. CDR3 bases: TGTGCCAGCAGCTTAGCAACAGGACCCAATCAGCCCCAGCATTTT.

The CDR3 spells CASSYAGEKLFF. Here the CDR3 DNA reads TGCGCCAGCAGCTACGCGGGTGAAAAACTGTTTTTT. J is TRBJ1-4 and V is TRBV4-1; D unclear. The CDR3 sequence is 12 residues long. V lost 5 bases to trimming and J lost 7 bases, with 8 bases between them. CDR1 is MGHRA and CDR2 is YSYEKL in the germline V gene.

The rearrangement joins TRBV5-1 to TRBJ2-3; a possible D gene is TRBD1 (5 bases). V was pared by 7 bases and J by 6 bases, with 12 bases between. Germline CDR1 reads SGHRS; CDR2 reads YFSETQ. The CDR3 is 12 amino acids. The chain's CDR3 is CASSRAQDTQYF. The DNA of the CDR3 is TGCGCCAGCTCCAGGGCCCAGGATACGCAGTATTTT.

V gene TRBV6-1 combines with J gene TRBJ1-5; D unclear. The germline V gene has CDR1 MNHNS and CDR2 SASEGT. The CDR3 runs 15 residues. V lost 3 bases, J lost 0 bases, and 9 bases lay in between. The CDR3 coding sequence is TGTGCCAGCAGTGATGGGAGTTATAGCAATCAGCCCCAGCATTTT. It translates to CASSDGSYSNQPQHF.

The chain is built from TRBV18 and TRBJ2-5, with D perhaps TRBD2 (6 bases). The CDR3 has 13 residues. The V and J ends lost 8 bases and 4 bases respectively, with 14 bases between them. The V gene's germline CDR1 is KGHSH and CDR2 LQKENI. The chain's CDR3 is CASADYSGETQYF. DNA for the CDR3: TGTGCCAGCGCGGACTACTCGGGAGAGACCCAGTACTTC.

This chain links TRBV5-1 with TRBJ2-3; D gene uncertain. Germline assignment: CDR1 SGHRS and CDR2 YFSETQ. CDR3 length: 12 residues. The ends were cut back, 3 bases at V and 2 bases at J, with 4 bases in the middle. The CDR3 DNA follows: TGCGCCAGCAGCTACTACACAGATACGCAGTATTTT. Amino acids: CASSYYTDTQYF.

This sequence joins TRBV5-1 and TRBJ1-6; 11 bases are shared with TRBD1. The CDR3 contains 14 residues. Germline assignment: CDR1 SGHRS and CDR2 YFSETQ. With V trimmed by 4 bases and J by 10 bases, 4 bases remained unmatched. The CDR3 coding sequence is TGCGCCAGCAGCGAATGGACAGGGGGCTCACCCCTCCACTTT. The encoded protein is CASSEWTGGSPLHF. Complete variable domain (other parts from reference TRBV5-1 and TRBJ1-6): KAGVTQTPRYLIKTRGQQVTLSCSPISGHRSVSWYQQTPGQGLQFLFEYFSETQRNKGNFPGRFSGRQFSNSRSEMNVSTLELGDSALYLCASSEWTGGSPLHFGNGTRLTVT.

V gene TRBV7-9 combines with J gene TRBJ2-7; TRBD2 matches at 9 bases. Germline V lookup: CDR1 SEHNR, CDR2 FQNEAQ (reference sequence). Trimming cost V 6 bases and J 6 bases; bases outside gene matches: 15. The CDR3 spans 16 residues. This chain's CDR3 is CASSVPLPGLASEQYF. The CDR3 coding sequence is TGTGCCAGCAGTGTCCCCCTCCCGGGACTAGCATCCGAGCAGTACTTC.

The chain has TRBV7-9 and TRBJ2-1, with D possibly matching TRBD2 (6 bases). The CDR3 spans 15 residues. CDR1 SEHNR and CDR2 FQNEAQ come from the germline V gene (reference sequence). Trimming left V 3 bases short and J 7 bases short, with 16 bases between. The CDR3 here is CASSFSREPGNEQFF. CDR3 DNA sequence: TGTGCCAGCAGCTTTAGCCGGGAGCCTGGGAATGAGCAGTTCTTC. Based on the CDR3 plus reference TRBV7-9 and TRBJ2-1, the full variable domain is DTGVSQNPRHKITKRGQNVTFRCDPISEHNRLYWYRQTLGQGPEFLTYFQNEAQLEKSRLLSDRFSAERPKGSFSTLEIQRTEQGDSAMYLCASSFSREPGNEQFFGPGTRLTVL.

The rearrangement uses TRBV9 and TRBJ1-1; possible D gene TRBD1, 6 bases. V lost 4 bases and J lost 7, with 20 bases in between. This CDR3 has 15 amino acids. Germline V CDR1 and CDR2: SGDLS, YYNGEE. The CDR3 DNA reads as TGTGCCAGCAGCCTAGGTGGGGGCCGAGGAGGTGAAGCTTTCTTT. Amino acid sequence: CASSLGGGRGGEAFF.

The CDR3, as DNA: TGTGCCAGCGATACGAGGGAAGTCGGGGAGCTGTTTTTT. Its translation: CASDTREVGELFF. The gene calls are TRBV2 and TRBJ2-2, with D possibly being TRBD2 (5 bases). Germline V lookup: CDR1 SNHLY, CDR2 FYNNEI. The CDR3 is made up of 13 amino acids. Deletions cut 8 bases from V and 7 bases from J, with 14 bases between. Complete variable domain (other parts from reference TRBV2 and TRBJ2-2): EPEVTQTPSHQVTQMGQEVILRCVPISNHLYFYWYRQILGQKVEFLVSFYNNEISEKSEIFDDQFSVERPDGSNFTLKIRSTKLEDSAMYFCASDTREVGELFFGEGSRLTVL.

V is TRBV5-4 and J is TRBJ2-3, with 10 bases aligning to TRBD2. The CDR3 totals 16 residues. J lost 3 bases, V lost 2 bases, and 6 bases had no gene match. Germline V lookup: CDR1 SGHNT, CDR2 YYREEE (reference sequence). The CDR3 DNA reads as TGTGCCAGCAGCTTATGGCTAGCGGGAGTAACAGATACGCAGTATTTT. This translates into CASSLWLAGVTDTQYF. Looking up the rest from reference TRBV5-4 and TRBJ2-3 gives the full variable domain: ETGVTQSPTHLIKTRGQQVTLRCSSQSGHNTVSWYQQALGQGPQFIFQYYREEENGRGNFPPRFSGLQFPNYSSELNVNALELDDSALYLCASSLWLAGVTDTQYFGPGTRLTVL.

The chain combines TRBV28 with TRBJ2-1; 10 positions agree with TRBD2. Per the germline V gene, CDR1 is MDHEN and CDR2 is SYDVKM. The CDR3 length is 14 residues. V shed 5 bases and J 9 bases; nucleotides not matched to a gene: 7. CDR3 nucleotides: TGTGCCAGCAGTGAGGGACTAGCGAGGGGTGAGCAGTTCTTC. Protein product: CASSEGLARGEQFF.

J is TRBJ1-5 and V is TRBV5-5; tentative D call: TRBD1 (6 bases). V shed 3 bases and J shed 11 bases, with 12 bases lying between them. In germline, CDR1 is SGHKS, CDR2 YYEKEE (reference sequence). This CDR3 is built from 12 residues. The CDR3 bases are TGTGCCAGCAGCTCTCAGGGGTTAGCCCAGCATTTT. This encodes CASSSQGLAQHF.